This TCR beta chain was captured by sequencing in a study of blood T cells in healthy people across ages. V shed 0 bases and J shed 4 bases, with 17 bases lying between them. Germline loops: CDR1 LGHNA, CDR2 YSLEER. The CDR3 has 17 residues. Then a second PCR, running about 6 to 12 cycles, was carried out with a sample-barcoded 5' primer and a J-beta primer mix. TCRdb recomputed calls from the 5' RACE reads with MiXCR, one row per CDR3 protein. The sample holds over 1.5 million distinct CDR3 sequences, around half seen once. The J gene is TRBJ2-3, the V gene TRBV4-3; perhaps TRBD1 as D (6 bases). This TCR came from a woman aged 40 to 55 in good health. The sequenced sample consisted of blood. As DNA, the CDR3 is TGCGCCAGCAGCCAAGATCGTAACAGGGTGTTGGCAGATACGCAGTATTTT. Translating gives CASSQDRNRVLADTQYF.